This TCR beta chain is drawn from a study of T cells in Graves' hyperthyroidism and ophthalmopathy. Study-level results: A median about 6.2 months before onset, the model predicted ophthalmopathy. Most expanded thyroid clonotypes above 0.001 also appeared in blood.

Orbital computed tomography and thyroid ultrasound, together with serum TRAb and thyroxine and clinical symptoms, were used for diagnoses. CDR1 and CDR2 (germline): DFQATT, SNEGSKA (reference sequence). This CDR3 is built from 15 residues. V lost 6 bases and J lost 6; bases outside the gene matches: 14. A note on this clonotype: What it binds is unknown.

TCR beta CDR3 regions were amplified from RNA transcripts. Carried out on the TCR CDR3, a first-round RT-PCR used the HTBI primer set. TCRdb redid the calling of the multiplex PCR reads with MiXCR, one entry per CDR3 protein. The repertoire consists of about 510,000 distinct CDR3 sequences, with approximately 15% occurring once and the leading ten covering approximately 15%. This TCR came from a woman in her thirties or forties with Graves' hyperthyroidism. The V and J genes are TRBV20-1 and TRBJ1-5; 7 bases are shared with TRBD1. Sequencing was performed on blood. The CDR3, as DNA: TGCAGTGCCACCACAACAGGGGAGGGTAGTCAGCCCCAGCATTTT. Its protein is CSATTTGEGSQPQHF.